The 18 T cell receptor beta chains presented below share a single source sample, sequenced in a study of blood T cell repertoires in COVID-19. Here immunoSEQ multiplex PCR was the method, and the copy in TCRdb shows in-frame clones only, minus some. The table lists 120,000 or so clones, more than 65% of them singletons. Input material: peripheral blood. Receptors originate from a human donor in a cohort sampled during active COVID-19.

This sequence joins TRBV5-6 and TRBJ1-2; 9 positions agree with TRBD1. Per the germline V gene, CDR1 is SGHDT and CDR2 is YYEEEE. J lost 5 bases, V lost 3 bases, and 11 bases had no gene match. The CDR3 runs 16 residues. The CDR3 loop reads CASSSLRQGEWYGYTF. As DNA, the CDR3 is TGTGCCAGCAGCTCACTGAGACAGGGGGAGTGGTATGGCTACACCTTC.

The chain employs TRBV10-3 and TRBJ2-7; D is unclear. The CDR3 sequence is 15 residues long. Trimming cost V 3 bases and J 0 bases, with 12 bases left between them. Germline CDR1 ENHRY, CDR2 SYGVKD. The CDR3 DNA sequence: TGTGCCATCAGTGACGCGGCGGATCGCTCCTACGAGCAGTACTTC. Its translation: CAISDAADRSYEQYF.

This sequence joins TRBV5-1 and TRBJ2-6, with 8 bases fitting TRBD1. The CDR3 is 18 amino acids. Germline V gene sequence: CDR1 SGHRS, CDR2 YFSETQ. Losses at the gene ends were 4 bases for V and 1 base for J; bases not matched to a gene: 10. The CDR3 coding sequence is TGCGCCAGCAGCCCAGGACAGGGTGCCGGTTCTGGGGCCAACGTCCTGACTTTC. The encoded protein is CASSPGQGAGSGANVLTF.

The J gene is TRBJ2-5, the V gene TRBV5-4, with a possible D match to TRBD1 (7 bases). Germline loops: CDR1 SGHNT, CDR2 YYREEE (reference sequence). V lost 4 bases to trimming and J lost 8 bases, with 18 bases between them. This CDR3 is built from 14 residues. CDR3 in amino acids: CASSRAEGANTQYF. The DNA of the CDR3 is TGTGCCAGCAGCAGGGCGGAGGGGGCGAATACCCAGTACTTC.

The CDR3 DNA sequence: TGTGCCAGCAGCTTGGGTCTCGACAGGGGGGGGCAGCCCCAGCATTTT. This encodes CASSLGLDRGGQPQHF. The chain joins TRBV5-8 to TRBJ1-5; 9 bases agree with TRBD1. Germline V gene data show CDR1 as SGHTS and CDR2 as YDEGEE. Trimming at V came to 0 bases and at J to 7 bases, leaving 8 bases not matched to a gene. The CDR3 totals 16 residues. Filled out from reference TRBV5-8 and TRBJ1-5, the complete variable domain reads EAGVTQSPTHLIKTRGQQATLRCSPISGHTSVYWYQQALGLGLQFLLWYDEGEERNRGNFPPRFSGRQFPNYSSELNVNALELEDSALYLCASSLGLDRGGQPQHFGDGTRLSIL.

This chain connects TRBV28 to TRBJ2-5, with D possibly TRBD2 on 6 matching bases. V gave up 6 bases and J gave up 4 bases, with 18 bases separating them. This CDR3 is 15 amino acids long. The germline V gene encodes CDR1 MDHEN and CDR2 SYDVKM. CDR3 loop: CASSLGTLEGETQYF. Written as DNA, the CDR3 is TGTGCCAGCAGCCTCGGGACCCTGGAGGGAGAGACCCAGTACTTC.

This chain links TRBV4-1 with TRBJ2-2; 8 bases agree with TRBD1. CDR1 and CDR2 (germline): MGHRA, YSYEKL. The V segment lost 0 bases and the J segment 1 base; nucleotides outside the gene matches: 4. The CDR3 length is 17 residues. The CDR3, as DNA: TGCGCCAGCAGCCAAGATTTAACAGGGGGGAACACCGGGGAGCTGTTTTTT. This codes for CASSQDLTGGNTGELFF.

This sequence joins TRBV6-5 and TRBJ2-1, with 10 bases fitting TRBD2. Germline trimming cut 2 bases from V and 3 bases from J; bases unmatched to any gene: 4. Germline V lookup: CDR1 MNHEY, CDR2 SVGAGI. The CDR3 totals 16 residues. CDR3 loop: CASSYTRTSGYNEQFF. CDR3 nucleotides: TGTGCCAGCAGTTACACTAGGACTAGCGGCTACAATGAGCAGTTCTTC.

The chain employs TRBV5-1 and TRBJ2-1; maybe TRBD1 (6 bases). CDR3 length: 15 amino acids. Trimming removed 5 bases from V and 9 bases from J, with 21 bases in between. The germline V gene has CDR1 SGHRS and CDR2 YFSETQ. The CDR3, as DNA: TGCGCCAGCAGTCACCGACAGGACCCTAAGAGTGAGCAGTTCTTC. Translation: CASSHRQDPKSEQFF.

This sequence joins TRBV10-3 and TRBJ1-2, with 7 bases aligning to TRBD1. The germline CDR1 and CDR2 sequences are ENHRY and SYGVKD. After removal of 6 bases from V and 0 bases from J, the junction contained 4 bases not matched to a gene. This CDR3 comprises 14 residues. The CDR3 loop is CAIRTGDPNYGYTF. For the CDR3, the DNA is TGTGCCATCAGAACAGGGGACCCTAACTATGGCTACACCTTC.

The chain is built from TRBV19 and TRBJ2-3, with 8 bases matching TRBD2. Trimming removed 3 bases from V and 1 base from J; junction bases left unmatched: 6. Germline V gene lookup returns CDR1 LNHDA and CDR2 SQIVND (reference sequence). CDR3 length: 16 residues. The CDR3 region is CASSIPSAGGTDTQYF. The CDR3 nucleotides read TGTGCCAGTAGTATTCCCTCAGCGGGAGGCACAGATACGCAGTATTTT.

The chain combines TRBV4-2 with TRBJ2-7, with TRBD2 as a possible D gene (6 bases). In germline, CDR1 is LGHNA, CDR2 YNFKEQ. The CDR3 consists of 14 residues. V was cut by 1 base and J by 2 bases, with 9 bases left in between. The chain's CDR3 is CASSQVGRPYEQYF. In DNA, the CDR3 is TGTGCCAGCAGCCAAGTGGGGAGGCCCTACGAGCAGTACTTC.

The J gene is TRBJ1-2, the V gene TRBV28; D remains unclear. V was pared by 4 bases and J by 4 bases, with 10 bases between. CDR1 MDHEN and CDR2 SYDVKM come from the germline V gene. The CDR3 spans 13 residues. Here the CDR3 DNA reads TGTGCCAGCAGTTCCGGGGTCCGCTATGGCTACACCTTC. This sequence encodes CASSSGVRYGYTF.

Only a few counts were recorded for this clone. The rearrangement joins TRBV6-2 or TRBV6-3 to TRBJ2-7; TRBD2 agrees at 9 bases. Trimming cost V 6 bases and J 0 bases; bases outside gene matches: 6. This CDR3 comprises 15 residues. Germline V gene data show CDR1 as MNHEY and CDR2 as SVGEGT. CDR3 nucleotides: TGTGCCAGCAGCCGTAGCGGGGGAAGCTCCTACGAGCAGTACTTC. Translating it yields CASSRSGGSSYEQYF.

This chain links TRBV5-4 with TRBJ2-2; the match to TRBD2 covers 10 bases. J lost 0 bases, V lost 4 bases, and 3 bases had no gene match. Per germline, CDR1 SGHNT and CDR2 YYREEE (reference sequence). The CDR3 totals 16 residues. The CDR3 region has the DNA TGTGCCAGCAGCACCCTAGCGGGAGCGAACACCGGGGAGCTGTTTTTT. Translated, it gives CASSTLAGANTGELFF.

V and J are TRBV4-1 and TRBJ2-5; 7 nucleotides align to TRBD2. Per germline, CDR1 MGHRA and CDR2 YSYEKL. The junction had 7 bases not matched to a gene; V was cut back by 3 bases and J by 3 bases. CDR3 size: 15 residues. As DNA, the CDR3 is TGCGCCAGCAGCCACAAGGCCGCGGGAGAAGAGACCCAGTACTTC. Encoded protein: CASSHKAAGEETQYF.

The V call is TRBV5-4, the J call TRBJ2-7, with TRBD2 identical over 14 bases. Germline V lookup: CDR1 SGHNT, CDR2 YYREEE (reference sequence). Trimming at V came to 3 bases and at J to 7 bases, leaving 9 bases not matched to a gene. This CDR3 is built from 16 residues. DNA for the CDR3: TGTGCCAGCAGCTCCACCCGACTAGCGGGGGGGCAGGAGCAGTACTTC. It is translated as CASSSTRLAGGQEQYF.

The J gene is TRBJ2-3, the V gene TRBV12-5; unclear D gene. V was trimmed by 0 bases and J by 1 base, leaving 5 bases between them. The CDR3 totals 14 residues. In germline, CDR1 is LGHNT, CDR2 FRNRAP. This CDR3 reads CASGLVPGTDTQYF. The CDR3 DNA reads TGTGCTAGTGGTTTGGTTCCTGGCACAGATACGCAGTATTTT.